This T cell receptor (beta chain) was sequenced for a study of T cell repertoires in cytomegalovirus infection. At the level of the study: Shared public TCR beta signatures pointed to both CMV infection and a matching HLA type. General study results and limits: Totalled public TCR beta family frequency picked out people who carried CMV plus the relevant HLA. CMV-specific TCR beta clonotypes restricted by HLA-C dominated the ex vivo response.

This clonotype was found a few times. Its specificity is not known. Using its own MiXCR run on the reads, TCRdb lists one record per CDR3 protein. The sample has roughly 990,000 distinct CDR3 sequences, roughly 30% seen once. CDR3 length: 15 amino acids. Germline loops: CDR1 SEHNR, CDR2 FQNEAQ (reference sequence). Trimming pared 3 bases from V and 1 base from J, leaving 10 bases between. Material: cultured CD8+ T cells from PBMCs, obtained from culture after CMV antigen stimulation. The chain is built from TRBV7-9 and TRBJ2-4; D is possibly TRBD1 (6 bases). The TCR was taken from a human donor in good health (CMV status not recorded). Some clones in this sample may be carry-over from other donors' samples. CDR3 region: CASSFPTGAKNIQYF. Here the CDR3 DNA reads TGTGCCAGCAGCTTCCCCACAGGGGCCAAAAACATTCAGTACTTC.